This T cell receptor beta chain was recorded in a study of response to subunit inactivated influenza vaccine. The table lists this clonotype with a few counts. As yet, its antigen is unknown. Study-level results: T cells newly recruited by each seasonal influenza vaccination are few, the authors suggested.

The CDR3 has 15 amino acids. In germline, CDR1 is SGHRS, CDR2 YFSETQ. J gave up 5 bases and V 4 bases, and 9 bases lay outside the gene matches. TCRdb passed the RT-PCR reads through MiXCR, listing each CDR3 protein once. The table records under 850,000 distinct CDR3 sequences, around 20% of them present only once. The TCR originated in a man aged 50 to 60 who received an inactivated influenza vaccine. This specimen consisted of PBMCs from blood, obtained more than 4 days after vaccination. The chain is built from TRBV5-1 and TRBJ1-2; 9 positions match TRBD1. CDR3 loop: CASSETGGAGYGYTF. CDR3 DNA sequence: TGCGCCAGCAGCGAAACAGGGGGCGCTGGATATGGCTACACCTTC. The full variable domain, rest sourced from reference TRBV5-1 and TRBJ1-2, is KAGVTQTPRYLIKTRGQQVTLSCSPISGHRSVSWYQQTPGQGLQFLFEYFSETQRNKGNFPGRFSGRQFSNSRSEMNVSTLELGDSALYLCASSETGGAGYGYTFGSGTRLTVV.